Below, 27 T cell receptor beta chains from the same sample are listed, as sequenced in a study of shared clonotypes between healthy human individuals. This table comes from immunoSEQ multiplex PCR, and its TCRdb copy is limited to in-frame clones, with some not included. The table records roughly 76,000 clones, about 63% of them present only once. The source material was memory CD8+ T cells sorted from blood. Subset specified: CD45RO+ cells pooled with CCR7-negative TemRA cells. These receptors originate from a man aged 25 to 40 in good health.

This clone was found a few times. The chain carries TRBV2 and TRBJ2-1; D call uncertain. Trimming removed 4 bases from V and 2 bases from J, with 6 bases in between. CDR3 length: 13 amino acids. Germline V CDR1 and CDR2: SNHLY, FYNNEI. CDR3 residues: CASSGITYNEQFF. CDR3 DNA sequence: TGTGCCAGCAGTGGGATCACCTACAATGAGCAGTTCTTC.

Notes on this clone: This likely traces to a read error, being one base from a far larger clone. Within the sample, other DNA sequences also encode this same CDR3. The chain carries TRBV27 and TRBJ2-7; the D gene could be TRBD1 or TRBD2 (5 bases each). This CDR3 contains 15 residues. The V end was cut by 6 bases, the J end by 2 bases, with 17 bases between. CDR1 and CDR2 (germline): MNHEY, SMNVEV (reference sequence). The DNA of the CDR3 is TGTGCCAGCAGAATAGGGGCGGGCCAACCCTACGAGCAGTACTTC. Residues: CASRIGAGQPYEQYF.

This clone was seen only once. The V call is TRBV6-1, the J call TRBJ2-7, with D perhaps given as TRBD1 or TRBD2 (5 bases each). Germline CDR1 and CDR2: MNHNS and SASEGT. Trimming cost V 8 bases and J 2 bases, with 16 bases left between them. The CDR3 loop spans 14 amino acids. The CDR3, as DNA: TGTGCCAGCGAGGTAGGAGAGGGGACCTACGAGCAGTACTTC. Its translation: CASEVGEGTYEQYF.

Ten or more counts support this clone. The V and J genes are TRBV7-4 and TRBJ2-1, with D perhaps TRBD2 (6 bases). V lost 2 bases and J lost 4, with 21 bases in between. The CDR3 is 18 residues long. Germline V gene sequence: CDR1 SGHVT, CDR2 SQSDAQ. In DNA, the CDR3 is TGTGCCAGCAGCTTATCCGCTCTGGCGGGATGGTCGTACAATGAGCAGTTCTTC. Encoded protein: CASSLSALAGWSYNEQFF.

This clone was observed a single time. The rearrangement uses TRBV7-1 and TRBJ1-1; weak D call: TRBD1 (6 bases). Being an ORF, TRBV7-1 has a function that is uncertain. The CDR3 is 13 residues long. V lost 4 bases and J lost 5, with 11 bases in between. The CDR3 loop is CASSLQGRTEAFF. DNA for the CDR3: TGTGCCAGCAGCTTACAGGGACGGACTGAAGCTTTCTTT.

The V call is TRBV10-3, the J call TRBJ2-7; D gene ambiguous. CDR3 size: 12 residues. Trimming left V 4 bases short and J 3 bases short, with 7 bases between. Germline CDR1 ENHRY, CDR2 SYGVKD. CDR3 loop: CAISVGGYEQYF. CDR3 sequence (DNA): TGTGCCATCAGTGTGGGTGGCTACGAGCAGTACTTC.

Concerning this clone itself: The same CDR3 can be traced to other DNA sequences in this sample. The chain uses TRBV7-8 and TRBJ2-3; 11 bases map to TRBD2. This CDR3 has 16 residues. In germline, CDR1 is SGHVS, CDR2 FQNEAQ. The V segment lost 1 base and the J segment 2 bases; nucleotides outside the gene matches: 2. For the CDR3, the DNA is TGTGCCAGCAGCTTAGTAGCGGGAGGGAACACAGATACGCAGTATTTT. Its translation is CASSLVAGGNTDTQYF.

The gene calls are TRBV10-1 and TRBJ2-2; the D gene is possibly TRBD2 (5 bases). V lost 3 bases and J lost 0, with 8 bases in between. Germline CDR1 reads WNHNN; CDR2 reads SYGVQD (reference sequence). This CDR3 contains 15 residues. This CDR3 reads CASSDRDANTGELFF. DNA for the CDR3: TGCGCCAGCAGTGATCGGGATGCGAACACCGGGGAGCTGTTTTTT.

The rearrangement links TRBV27 to TRBJ2-1; 8 positions match TRBD2. Trimming cost V 4 bases and J 4 bases; bases outside gene matches: 6. Germline V gives CDR1 MNHEY, CDR2 SMNVEV (reference sequence). The CDR3 is made up of 15 amino acids. Here the CDR3 reads CASSWRGEGYNEQFF. The CDR3, as DNA: TGTGCCAGCAGTTGGCGGGGGGAGGGGTACAATGAGCAGTTCTTC.

This chain connects TRBV7-9 to TRBJ2-5, with 8 bases lining up with TRBD2. V lost 4 bases to trimming and J lost 2 bases; unmatched junction nucleotides: 6. CDR3 size: 15 residues. The germline CDR1 and CDR2 sequences are SEHNR and FQNEAQ (reference sequence). The CDR3 sequence is CASSSLLAEQETQYF. CDR3 in DNA: TGTGCCAGCAGCTCCCTACTAGCGGAACAAGAGACCCAGTACTTC.

The CDR3 is CASSAQGSGELFF. CDR3 nucleotides: TGTGCCAGCAGCGCACAGGGGTCCGGGGAGCTGTTTTTT. The J gene is TRBJ2-2, the V gene TRBV5-6; 7 nucleotides match TRBD1. The CDR3 sequence is 13 residues long. Germline V gene lookup returns CDR1 SGHDT and CDR2 YYEEEE. J was trimmed by 6 bases and V by 4 bases; bases with no gene match: 3. Using reference TRBV5-6 and TRBJ2-2 for the parts outside the CDR3, the full variable domain is DAGVTQSPTHLIKTRGQQVTLRCSPKSGHDTVSWYQQALGQGPQFIFQYYEEEERQRGNFPDRFSGHQFPNYSSELNVNALLLGDSALYLCASSAQGSGELFFGEGSRLTVL.

The chain carries TRBV9 and TRBJ2-7; 9 nucleotides align to TRBD2. V shed 0 bases, J shed 3 bases, and the junction held 4 bases outside the gene matches. The germline V gene has CDR1 SGDLS and CDR2 YYNGEE. The CDR3 runs 15 residues. CDR3 region: CASSVDLAGNYEQYF. In DNA form, the CDR3 reads TGTGCCAGCAGCGTAGACCTAGCGGGGAACTACGAGCAGTACTTC.

The sample holds many counts of this clone. Other DNA sequences in this sample translate to the same CDR3. In nucleotides, the CDR3 is TGTGCCAGCGGCTACGGGGTTAGCACAGATACGCAGTATTTT. It codes for CASGYGVSTDTQYF. This chain connects TRBV27 to TRBJ2-3, with a weak D call TRBD2 (5 bases). CDR1 is MNHEY, CDR2 SMNVEV, per germline (reference sequence). The CDR3 extends over 14 amino acids. The ends were cut back, 8 bases at V and 0 bases at J, with 12 bases in the middle.

The chain couples TRBV28 to TRBJ2-1, with D possibly matching TRBD1 (6 bases). The germline V gene has CDR1 MDHEN and CDR2 SYDVKM. The CDR3 is made up of 15 amino acids. Trimming took 5 bases from V and 2 from J, leaving 13 bases between them. CDR3 sequence reads: CASSPIQGTYNEQFF. The CDR3 region has the DNA TGTGCCAGCAGTCCGATACAGGGTACCTACAATGAGCAGTTCTTC. Looking up the rest from reference TRBV28 and TRBJ2-1 gives the full variable domain: DVKVTQSSRYLVKRTGEKVFLECVQDMDHENMFWYRQDPGLGLRLIYFSYDVKMKEKGDIPEGYSVSREKKERFSLILESASTNQTSMYLCASSPIQGTYNEQFFGPGTRLTVL.

This clone was detected only a few times. DNA of the CDR3: TGCGCCAGCAGCCCTCCGTCTCGGGATACGCAGTATTTT. Translating it yields CASSPPSRDTQYF. This rearrangement joins TRBV4-1 to TRBJ2-3; D remains ambiguous. This CDR3 comprises 13 residues. Trimming shortened V by 4 bases and J by 6 bases, and 11 bases separated the two germline ends. Germline V gene sequence: CDR1 MGHRA, CDR2 YSYEKL.

V gene TRBV4-3 combines with J gene TRBJ1-4; tentatively, D is TRBD1 (5 bases). V was pared by 0 bases and J by 6 bases, with 11 bases between. The length of the CDR3 is 15 residues. Germline CDR1 is LGHNA and CDR2 is YSLEER. CDR3 region: CASSQDGRAHEKLFF. CDR3 DNA: TGCGCCAGCAGCCAAGATGGCAGGGCTCATGAAAAACTGTTTTTT.

The chain carries TRBV21-1 and TRBJ2-3; the tabulated D call, TRBD1, remains unverified against the DNA. TRBV21-1 represents a pseudogene. This CDR3 contains 17 residues. CDR3 loop: CASSKGRGGRGTDTQYF. The CDR3 region has the DNA TGTGCCAGCAGCAAAGGCCGAGGTGGCAGGGGCACAGATACGCAGTATTTT.

The V call is TRBV2, the J call TRBJ2-1, with 16 bases identical to TRBD2. Unmatched junction bases numbered 4, after V lost 3 bases and J lost 8 bases. This CDR3 region has 16 residues. The germline V gene has CDR1 SNHLY and CDR2 FYNNEI. Here the CDR3 reads CASSEGTSGRGDEQFF. As DNA, the CDR3 is TGTGCCAGCAGTGAGGGGACTAGCGGGAGGGGGGATGAGCAGTTCTTC.

The rearrangement links TRBV7-6 to TRBJ1-4, with D perhaps TRBD1 (5 bases). Trimming stripped 1 base from V and 10 bases from J, with 10 bases between. CDR3 length: 13 amino acids. Looked up from germline, CDR1 is SGHVS and CDR2 is FNYEAQ. Written as DNA, the CDR3 is TGTGCCAGCAGCTTAGACGGTCAGGGAAAACTGTTTTTT. Translation gives CASSLDGQGKLFF.

This rearrangement joins TRBV29-1 to TRBJ1-1; D gene uncertain. Trimming removed 7 bases at V and 6 bases at J, with 12 bases between. The CDR3 totals 11 residues. Germline CDR1 reads SQVTM; CDR2 reads ANQGSEA. DNA of the CDR3: TGCAGCGCCACGACATACGCTGAAGCTTTCTTT. This codes for CSATTYAEAFF.

The rearrangement links TRBV28 to TRBJ1-2; no clear D. The CDR3 covers 12 residues. Trimming removed 5 bases from V and 8 bases from J, with 12 bases in between. The germline gives CDR1 MDHEN, CDR2 SYDVKM. The CDR3 coding sequence is TGTGCCAGCAGTCTCCGGGGAAGGGGCTACACCTTC. Translation gives CASSLRGRGYTF.

DNA of the CDR3: TGCGCCAGCAGCCAAGCCCCCCGGGACAGTGAAGCTTTCTTT. This codes for CASSQAPRDSEAFF. The rearrangement uses TRBV4-1 and TRBJ1-1, with 7 positions matching TRBD1. V shed 1 base and J 7 bases; nucleotides not matched to a gene: 6. The CDR3 runs to 14 residues. Germline V gene sequence: CDR1 MGHRA, CDR2 YSYEKL.

This clone was detected only a few times. V usage is TRBV5-1 and J usage is TRBJ2-7; 9 bases align to TRBD2. Germline V gene data show CDR1 as SGHRS and CDR2 as YFSETQ. The junction had 8 bases not matched to a gene; V was cut back by 2 bases and J by 5 bases. The CDR3 contains 15 residues. CDR3 protein: CASSFWREGPNEQYF. The CDR3 nucleotides are TGCGCCAGCAGCTTTTGGCGGGAGGGCCCCAACGAGCAGTACTTC. Together with reference TRBV5-1 and TRBJ2-7, the CDR3 gives the full variable domain: KAGVTQTPRYLIKTRGQQVTLSCSPISGHRSVSWYQQTPGQGLQFLFEYFSETQRNKGNFPGRFSGRQFSNSRSEMNVSTLELGDSALYLCASSFWREGPNEQYFGPGTRLTVT.

The gene calls are TRBV7-6 and TRBJ2-3; a possible D gene is TRBD2 (6 bases). Looked up from germline, CDR1 is SGHVS and CDR2 is FNYEAQ. The length of the CDR3 is 15 residues. V was clipped by 5 bases and J by 1 base, with 13 bases between them. The CDR3 reads CASSPNSGRTDTQYF. The CDR3 bases are TGTGCCAGCAGCCCGAATAGCGGCCGCACAGATACGCAGTATTTT.

This clone is a singleton in its sample. Distinct nucleotide sequences in the sample also encode this CDR3. J is TRBJ1-1 and V is TRBV27, with TRBD1 as a possible D gene (5 bases). Germline V gives CDR1 MNHEY, CDR2 SMNVEV (reference sequence). This CDR3 has 13 amino acids. Trimming cost V 3 bases and J 4 bases, with 9 bases left between them. CDR3 loop: CASSFPGGTEAFF. The DNA for the CDR3 is TGTGCCAGCAGTTTTCCCGGGGGCACTGAAGCTTTCTTT.

The chain recombines TRBV7-3 with TRBJ2-1; 11 bases are shared with TRBD1. The CDR3 is 17 residues long. Germline V gene sequence: CDR1 SGHTA, CDR2 FQGTGA. V was pared by 5 bases and J by 3 bases, with 9 bases of the junction left unmatched. In nucleotides, the CDR3 is TGTGCCAGCAGCGTACTTTCCGGGACAGGGGGCTACAATGAGCAGTTCTTC. The encoded protein is CASSVLSGTGGYNEQFF.

The chain is built from TRBV11-3 and TRBJ2-2; D remains ambiguous. The V gene lost 5 bases and the J gene lost 6 bases, with 7 bases spanning the gap. The length of the CDR3 is 12 residues. Germline V gene sequence: CDR1 SGHNT, CDR2 YENEEA. The CDR3 sequence: CASSPMSGELFF. CDR3 nucleotide sequence: TGTGCCAGCAGCCCCATGTCCGGGGAGCTGTTTTTT. Full variable domain (outside the CDR3, taken from reference TRBV11-3 and TRBJ2-2): EAGVVQSPRYKIIEKKQPVAFWCNPISGHNTLYWYLQNLGQGPELLIRYENEEAVDDSQLPKDRFSAERLKGVDSTLKIQPAELGDSAVYLCASSPMSGELFFGEGSRLTVL.